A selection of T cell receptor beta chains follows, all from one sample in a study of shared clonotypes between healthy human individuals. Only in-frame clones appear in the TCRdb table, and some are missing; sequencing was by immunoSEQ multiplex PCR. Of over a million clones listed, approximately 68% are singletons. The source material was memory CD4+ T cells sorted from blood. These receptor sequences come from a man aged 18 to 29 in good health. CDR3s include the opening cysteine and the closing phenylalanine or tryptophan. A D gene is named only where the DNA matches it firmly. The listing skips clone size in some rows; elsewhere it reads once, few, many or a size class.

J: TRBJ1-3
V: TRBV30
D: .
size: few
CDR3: CAWSGGGGISGNTIYF
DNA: TGTGCCTGGAGTGGGGGAGGGGGGATCTCTGGAAACACCATATATTTT

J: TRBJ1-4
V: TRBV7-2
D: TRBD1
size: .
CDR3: CASSPGQGAGKLFF
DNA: TGTGCCAGCAGCCCGGGACAGGGCGCGGGAAAACTGTTTTTT

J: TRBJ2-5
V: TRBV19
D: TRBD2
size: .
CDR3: CASSKRGSGGETQYF
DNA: TGTGCCAGTAGTAAGAGGGGTAGCGGGGGCGAGACCCAGTACTTC

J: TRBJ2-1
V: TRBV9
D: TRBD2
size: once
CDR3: CASSVEDREGMNEQFF
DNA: TGTGCCAGCAGCGTAGAGGACCGGGAGGGTATGAATGAGCAGTTCTTC

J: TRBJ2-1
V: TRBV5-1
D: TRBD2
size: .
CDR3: CASSLVSGGAEEQFF
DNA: TGCGCCAGCAGCTTGGTTAGCGGGGGGGCCGAAGAGCAGTTCTTC

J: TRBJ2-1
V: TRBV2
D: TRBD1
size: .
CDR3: CASSRTGYNEQFF
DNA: TGTGCCAGCAGTCGGACAGGGTACAATGAGCAGTTCTTC

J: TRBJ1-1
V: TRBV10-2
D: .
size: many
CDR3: CASSVDLYTEAFF
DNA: TGCGCCAGCAGTGTCGACCTCTACACTGAAGCTTTCTTT

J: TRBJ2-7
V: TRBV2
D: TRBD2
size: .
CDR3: CASSGGTSGRLRNEQYF
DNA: TGTGCCAGCAGTGGGGGGACTAGCGGGAGGTTGAGAAACGAGCAGTACTTC

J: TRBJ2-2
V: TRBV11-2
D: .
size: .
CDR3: CASSPGPGELFF
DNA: TGTGCCAGCAGCCCCGGACCCGGGGAGCTGTTTTTT

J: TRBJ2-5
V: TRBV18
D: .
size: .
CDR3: CASSPLGRTQETQYF
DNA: TGTGCCAGCTCACCACTAGGACGGACCCAAGAGACCCAGTACTTC

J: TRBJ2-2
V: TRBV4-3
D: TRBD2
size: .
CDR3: CASSQISAGATGELFF
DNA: TGCGCCAGCAGCCAAATATCGGCGGGAGCTACCGGGGAGCTGTTTTTT

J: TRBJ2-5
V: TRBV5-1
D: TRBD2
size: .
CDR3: CASSRRGVEETQYF
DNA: TGCGCCAGCAGTCGGCGGGGGGTGGAAGAGACCCAGTACTTC

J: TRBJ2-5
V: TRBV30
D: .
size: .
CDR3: CARSGGRETQYF
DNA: TGTGCCCGTTCAGGGGGGCGAGAGACCCAGTACTTC

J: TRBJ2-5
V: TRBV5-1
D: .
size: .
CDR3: CASSLELRETQYF
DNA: TGCGCCAGCAGCTTGGAACTACGGGAGACCCAGTACTTC

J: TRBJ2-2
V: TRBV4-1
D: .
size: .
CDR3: CASSQPGRVNTGELFF
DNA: TGCGCCAGCAGCCAGCCGGGCAGGGTGAACACCGGGGAGCTGTTTTTT

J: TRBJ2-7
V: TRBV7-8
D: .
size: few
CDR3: CASSLKGGEQYF
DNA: TGTGCCAGCAGCTTAAAAGGCGGGGAGCAGTACTTC

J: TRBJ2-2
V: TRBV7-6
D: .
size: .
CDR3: CASSLGTGITGELFF
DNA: TGTGCCAGCAGCTTAGGGACTGGGATCACCGGGGAGCTGTTTTTT

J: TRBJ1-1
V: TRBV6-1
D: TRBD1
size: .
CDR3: CASSPAGGNTEAFF
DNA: TGTGCCAGCAGTCCCGCAGGGGGGAACACTGAAGCTTTCTTT

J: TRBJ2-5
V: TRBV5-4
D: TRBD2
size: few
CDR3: CASSSASGRALQGTQYF
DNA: TGTGCCAGCAGCTCGGCTAGCGGGAGGGCCCTCCAGGGGACCCAGTACTTC

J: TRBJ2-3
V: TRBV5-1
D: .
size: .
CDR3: CASSFRTTTDTQYF
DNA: TGCGCCAGCAGCTTCCGGACTACGACGGATACGCAGTATTTT

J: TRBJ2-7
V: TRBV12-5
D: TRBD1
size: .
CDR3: CASGLVLGVPTGDYEQYF
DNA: TGTGCTAGTGGTTTGGTACTAGGTGTGCCGACAGGGGACTACGAGCAGTACTTC

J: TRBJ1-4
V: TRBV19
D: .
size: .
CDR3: CASSIPGAAKLFF
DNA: TGTGCCAGTAGTATCCCGGGGGCGGCAAAACTGTTTTTT

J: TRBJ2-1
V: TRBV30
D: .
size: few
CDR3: CAWSVMSTEQFF
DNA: TGTGCCTGGAGTGTAATGAGTACTGAGCAGTTCTTC

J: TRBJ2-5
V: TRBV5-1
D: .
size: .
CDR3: CASSPGPGQETQYF
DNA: TGCGCCAGCAGCCCGGGTCCGGGGCAAGAGACCCAGTACTTC

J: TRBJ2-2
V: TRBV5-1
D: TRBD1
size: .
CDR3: CASSSWGQSNTGELFF
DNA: TGCGCCAGCAGCTCATGGGGACAGTCGAACACCGGGGAGCTGTTTTTT

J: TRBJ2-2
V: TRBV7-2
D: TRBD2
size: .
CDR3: CASRDSGANTGELFF
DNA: TGTGCCAGCAGGGATAGCGGGGCGAACACCGGGGAGCTGTTTTTT

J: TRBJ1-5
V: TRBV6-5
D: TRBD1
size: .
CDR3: CASGTDFNQPQHF
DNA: TGTGCCAGCGGGACAGACTTCAATCAGCCCCAGCATTTT

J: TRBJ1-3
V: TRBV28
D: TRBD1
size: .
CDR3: CASISLGQGAGNTIYF
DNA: TGTGCCAGCATATCATTAGGACAGGGCGCCGGAAACACCATATATTTT

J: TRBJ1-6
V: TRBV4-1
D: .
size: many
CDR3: CASSQGRPEYNSPLHF
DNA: TGCGCCAGCAGCCAAGGGCGGCCAGAGTATAATTCACCCCTCCACTTT

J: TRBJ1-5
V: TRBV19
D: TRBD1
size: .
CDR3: CASSASTGGNQPQHF
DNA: TGTGCCAGTAGTGCCTCGACAGGGGGCAATCAGCCCCAGCATTTT

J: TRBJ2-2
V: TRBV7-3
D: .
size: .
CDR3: CASSLKPTGLNTGELFF
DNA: TGTGCCAGCAGCCTCAAACCGACGGGACTTAACACCGGGGAGCTGTTTTTT

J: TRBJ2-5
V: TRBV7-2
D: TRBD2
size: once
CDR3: CASSDGLAGGQETQYF
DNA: TGTGCCAGCAGCGACGGACTAGCGGGAGGACAAGAGACCCAGTACTTC

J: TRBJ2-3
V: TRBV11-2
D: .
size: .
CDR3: CASSSPGERITDTQYF
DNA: TGTGCCAGCAGCTCGCCAGGGGAGCGGATCACAGATACGCAGTATTTT

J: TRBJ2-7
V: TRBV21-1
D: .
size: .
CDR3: CASRGQGRCEQYF
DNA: TGTGCCAGCAGGGGACAGGGGCGCTGCGAGCAGTACTTC

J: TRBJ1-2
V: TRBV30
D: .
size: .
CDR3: CACRQDNYGYTF
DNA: TGTGCCTGTCGACAGGATAACTATGGCTACACCTTC

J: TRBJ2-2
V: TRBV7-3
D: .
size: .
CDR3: CASRAGPGTGELFF
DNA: TGTGCCAGCCGTGCGGGCCCAGGGACCGGGGAGCTGTTTTTT

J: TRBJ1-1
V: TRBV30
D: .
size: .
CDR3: CAWNTRSGAFF
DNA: TGTGCCTGGAATACGCGGTCAGGAGCTTTCTTT

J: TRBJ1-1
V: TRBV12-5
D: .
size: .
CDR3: CASDTRTGYTEAFF
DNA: TGTGCTAGTGATACCCGAACGGGATACACTGAAGCTTTCTTT

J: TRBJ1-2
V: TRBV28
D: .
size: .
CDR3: CASSLGAHGYTF
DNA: TGTGCCAGCAGTTTGGGGGCGCATGGCTACACCTTC

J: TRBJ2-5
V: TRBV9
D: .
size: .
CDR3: CASSHRRGWETQYF
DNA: TGTGCCAGCAGCCACAGAAGGGGTTGGGAGACCCAGTACTTC

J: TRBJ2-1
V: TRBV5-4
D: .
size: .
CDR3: CASSLTQVTYNREQFF
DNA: TGTGCCAGCAGCTTGACTCAAGTTACTTACAACAGGGAGCAGTTCTTC

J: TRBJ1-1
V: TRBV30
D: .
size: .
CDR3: CAWTMGFTEAFF
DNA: TGTGCCTGGACTATGGGATTCACTGAAGCTTTCTTT

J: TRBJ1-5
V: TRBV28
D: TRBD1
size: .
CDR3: CASSSTGRSNQPQHF
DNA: TGTGCCAGCAGTTCGACAGGGAGGAGCAATCAGCCCCAGCATTTT

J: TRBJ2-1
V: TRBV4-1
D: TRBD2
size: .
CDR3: CASSQYLVGWLAGVYNEQFF
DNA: TGCGCCAGCAGCCAATATTTGGTTGGGTGGCTAGCGGGGGTATACAATGAGCAGTTCTTC

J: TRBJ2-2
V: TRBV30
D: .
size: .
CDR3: CAWSQQGVGTGELFF
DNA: TGTGCCTGGAGCCAGCAGGGAGTAGGGACCGGGGAGCTGTTTTTT